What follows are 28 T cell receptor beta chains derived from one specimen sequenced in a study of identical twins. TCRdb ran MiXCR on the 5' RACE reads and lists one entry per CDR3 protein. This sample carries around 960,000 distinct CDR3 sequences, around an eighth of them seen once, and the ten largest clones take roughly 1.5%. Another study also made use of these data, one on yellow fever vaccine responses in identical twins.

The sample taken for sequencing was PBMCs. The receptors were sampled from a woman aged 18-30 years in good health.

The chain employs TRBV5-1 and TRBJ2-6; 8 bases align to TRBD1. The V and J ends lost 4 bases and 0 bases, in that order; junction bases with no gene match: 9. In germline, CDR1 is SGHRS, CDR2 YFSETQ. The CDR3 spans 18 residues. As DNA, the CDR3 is TGCGCCAGCAGCCTCCGGGGACAGGCCAACTCTGGGGCCAACGTCCTGACTTTC. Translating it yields CASSLRGQANSGANVLTF.

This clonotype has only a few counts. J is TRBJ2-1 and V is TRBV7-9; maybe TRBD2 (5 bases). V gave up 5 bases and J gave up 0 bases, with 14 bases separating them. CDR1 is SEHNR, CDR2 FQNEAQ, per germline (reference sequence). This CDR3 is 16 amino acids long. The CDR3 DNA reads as TGTGCCAGCAGCGGCGAGACGGGGAGCTCCTACAATGAGCAGTTCTTC. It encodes CASSGETGSSYNEQFF. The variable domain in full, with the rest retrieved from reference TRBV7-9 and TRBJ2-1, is DTGVSQNPRHKITKRGQNVTFRCDPISEHNRLYWYRQTLGQGPEFLTYFQNEAQLEKSRLLSDRFSAERPKGSFSTLEIQRTEQGDSAMYLCASSGETGSSYNEQFFGPGTRLTVL.

For the CDR3, the DNA is TGTGCCAGCAGTTTTTTCGGCGGAGCTAACACCGGGGAGCTGTTTTTT. The encoded protein is CASSFFGGANTGELFF. This chain connects TRBV12-3 or TRBV12-4 to TRBJ2-2; D gene ambiguous. The CDR3 consists of 16 residues. The V end was cut by 3 bases, the J end by 2 bases, with 13 bases between.

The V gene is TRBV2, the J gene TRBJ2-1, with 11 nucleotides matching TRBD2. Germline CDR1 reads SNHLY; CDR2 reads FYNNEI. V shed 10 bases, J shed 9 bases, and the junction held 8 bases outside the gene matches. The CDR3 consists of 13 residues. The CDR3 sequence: CAIIAGGYGEQFF. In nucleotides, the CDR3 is TGTGCCATCATAGCGGGAGGGTATGGTGAGCAGTTCTTC. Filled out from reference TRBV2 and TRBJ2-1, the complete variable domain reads EPEVTQTPSHQVTQMGQEVILRCVPISNHLYFYWYRQILGQKVEFLVSFYNNEISEKSEIFDDQFSVERPDGSNFTLKIRSTKLEDSAMYFCAIIAGGYGEQFFGPGTRLTVL.

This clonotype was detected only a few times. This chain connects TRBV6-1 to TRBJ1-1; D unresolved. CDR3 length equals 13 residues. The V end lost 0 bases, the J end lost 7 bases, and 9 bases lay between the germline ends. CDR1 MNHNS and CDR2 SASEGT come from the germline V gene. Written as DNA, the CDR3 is TGTGCCAGCAGTGAAGCGCTTTGGCGTGAAGCTTTCTTT. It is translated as CASSEALWREAFF.

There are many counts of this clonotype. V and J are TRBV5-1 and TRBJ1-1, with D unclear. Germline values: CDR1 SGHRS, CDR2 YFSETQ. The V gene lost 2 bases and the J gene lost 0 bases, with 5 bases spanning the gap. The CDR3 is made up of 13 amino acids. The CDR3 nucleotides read TGCGCCAGCAGCTTATCCATGAACACTGAAGCTTTCTTT. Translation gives CASSLSMNTEAFF.

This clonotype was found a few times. CDR3 loop: CASSLFGTGRETQYF. The CDR3, as DNA: TGTGCCAGCAGTTTATTCGGGACAGGGCGAGAGACCCAGTACTTC. The chain joins TRBV27 to TRBJ2-5, with TRBD1 identical over 9 bases. Trimming cost V 1 base and J 4 bases; bases outside gene matches: 4. The V gene's germline CDR1 is MNHEY and CDR2 SMNVEV (reference sequence). The CDR3 is 15 amino acids.

This chain's CDR3 is CASTPPGPANTGELFF. The CDR3 DNA reads as TGTGCCAGCACCCCTCCGGGCCCAGCGAACACCGGGGAGCTGTTTTTT. V usage is TRBV5-6 and J usage is TRBJ2-2; unclear D gene. Trimming cost V 6 bases and J 0 bases, with 15 bases left between them. The germline V gene has CDR1 SGHDT and CDR2 YYEEEE. This CDR3 spans 16 amino acids.

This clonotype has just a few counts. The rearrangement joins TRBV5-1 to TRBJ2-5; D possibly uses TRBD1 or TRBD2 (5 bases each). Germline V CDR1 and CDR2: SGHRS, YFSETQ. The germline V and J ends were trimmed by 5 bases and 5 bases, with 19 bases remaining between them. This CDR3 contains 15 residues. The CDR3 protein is CASRLPIGWGETQYF. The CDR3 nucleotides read TGCGCCAGCAGATTGCCTATTGGCTGGGGGGAGACCCAGTACTTC.

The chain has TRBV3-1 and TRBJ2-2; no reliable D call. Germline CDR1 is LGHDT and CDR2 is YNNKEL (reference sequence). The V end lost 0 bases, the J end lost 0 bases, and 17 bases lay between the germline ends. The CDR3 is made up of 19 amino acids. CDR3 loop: CASSQDGRQANTNTGELFF. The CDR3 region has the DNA TGTGCCAGCAGCCAAGATGGTCGGCAGGCCAACACGAACACCGGGGAGCTGTTTTTT.

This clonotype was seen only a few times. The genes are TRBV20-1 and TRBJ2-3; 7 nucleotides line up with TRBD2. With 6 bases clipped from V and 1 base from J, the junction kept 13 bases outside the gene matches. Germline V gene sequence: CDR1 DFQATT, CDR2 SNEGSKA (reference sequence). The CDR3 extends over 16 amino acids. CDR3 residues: CSATTTSAGGTDTQYF. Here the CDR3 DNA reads TGCAGTGCCACTACCACTAGCGCAGGAGGCACAGATACGCAGTATTTT.

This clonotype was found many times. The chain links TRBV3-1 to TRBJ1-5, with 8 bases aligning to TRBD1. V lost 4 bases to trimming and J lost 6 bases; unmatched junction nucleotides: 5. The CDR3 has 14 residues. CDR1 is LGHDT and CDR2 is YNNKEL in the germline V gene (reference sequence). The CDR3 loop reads CASSPDRGGQPQHF. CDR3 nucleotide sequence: TGTGCCAGCAGCCCCGACAGGGGCGGTCAGCCCCAGCATTTT. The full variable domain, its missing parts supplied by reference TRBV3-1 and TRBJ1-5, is DTAVSQTPKYLVTQMGNDKSIKCEQNLGHDTMYWYKQDSKKFLKIMFSYNNKELIINETVPNRFSPKSPDKAHLNLHINSLELGDSAVYFCASSPDRGGQPQHFGDGTRLSIL.

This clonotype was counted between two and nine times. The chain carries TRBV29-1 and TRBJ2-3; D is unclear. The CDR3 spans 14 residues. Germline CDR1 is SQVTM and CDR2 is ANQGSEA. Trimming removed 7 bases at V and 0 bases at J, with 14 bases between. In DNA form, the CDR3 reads TGCAGCGCTCCGGGTAGCAGAAGCACAGATACGCAGTATTTT. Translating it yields CSAPGSRSTDTQYF.

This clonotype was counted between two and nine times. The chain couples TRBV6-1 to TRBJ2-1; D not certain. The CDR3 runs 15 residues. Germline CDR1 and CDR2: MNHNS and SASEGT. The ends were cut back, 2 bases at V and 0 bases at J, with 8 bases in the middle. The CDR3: CASSELPSSYNEQFF. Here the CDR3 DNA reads TGTGCCAGCAGTGAACTACCGAGCTCCTACAATGAGCAGTTCTTC.

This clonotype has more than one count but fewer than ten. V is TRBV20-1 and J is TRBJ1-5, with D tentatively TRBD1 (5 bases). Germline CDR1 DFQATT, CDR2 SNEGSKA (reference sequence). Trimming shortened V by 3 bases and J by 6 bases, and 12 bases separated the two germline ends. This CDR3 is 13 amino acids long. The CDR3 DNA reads TGCAGTGCTAGGGGGGGGTTTGGTCAGCCCCAGCATTTT. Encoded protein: CSARGGFGQPQHF.

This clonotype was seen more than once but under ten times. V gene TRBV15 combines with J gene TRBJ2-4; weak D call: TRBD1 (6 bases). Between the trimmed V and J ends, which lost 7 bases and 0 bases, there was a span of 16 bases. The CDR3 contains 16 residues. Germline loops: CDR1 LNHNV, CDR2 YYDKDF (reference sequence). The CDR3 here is CATNTDRTLAKNIQYF. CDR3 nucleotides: TGTGCCACCAACACTGACAGGACCTTAGCCAAAAACATTCAGTACTTC.

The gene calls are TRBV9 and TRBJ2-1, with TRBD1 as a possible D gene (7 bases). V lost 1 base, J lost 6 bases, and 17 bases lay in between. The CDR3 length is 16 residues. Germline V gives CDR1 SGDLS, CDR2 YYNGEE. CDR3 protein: CASSVWGAGGGNEQFF. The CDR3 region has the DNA TGTGCCAGCAGCGTATGGGGGGCAGGGGGAGGCAATGAGCAGTTCTTC.

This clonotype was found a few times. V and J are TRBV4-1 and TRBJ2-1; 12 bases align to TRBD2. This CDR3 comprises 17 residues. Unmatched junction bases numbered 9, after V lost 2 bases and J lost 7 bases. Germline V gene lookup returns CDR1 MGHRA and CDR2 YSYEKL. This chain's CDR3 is CASSQPLGLAGLNEQFF. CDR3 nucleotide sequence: TGCGCCAGCAGCCAACCCCTAGGACTAGCGGGACTTAATGAGCAGTTCTTC.

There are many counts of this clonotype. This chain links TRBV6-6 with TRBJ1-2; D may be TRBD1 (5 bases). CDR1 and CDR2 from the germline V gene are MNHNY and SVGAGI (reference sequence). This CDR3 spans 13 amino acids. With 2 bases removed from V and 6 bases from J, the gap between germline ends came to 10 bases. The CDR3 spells CASSYGGVHGYTF. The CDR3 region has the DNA TGTGCCAGCAGTTACGGGGGGGTCCATGGCTACACCTTC.

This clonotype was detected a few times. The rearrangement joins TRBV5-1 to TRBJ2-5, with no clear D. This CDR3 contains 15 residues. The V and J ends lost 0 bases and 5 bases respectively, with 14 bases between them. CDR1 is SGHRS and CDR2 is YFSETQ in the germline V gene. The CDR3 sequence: CASSLGATPRETQYF. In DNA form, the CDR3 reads TGCGCCAGCAGCTTGGGAGCCACCCCCAGGGAGACCCAGTACTTC. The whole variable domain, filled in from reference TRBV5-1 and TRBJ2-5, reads KAGVTQTPRYLIKTRGQQVTLSCSPISGHRSVSWYQQTPGQGLQFLFEYFSETQRNKGNFPGRFSGRQFSNSRSEMNVSTLELGDSALYLCASSLGATPRETQYFGPGTRLLVL.

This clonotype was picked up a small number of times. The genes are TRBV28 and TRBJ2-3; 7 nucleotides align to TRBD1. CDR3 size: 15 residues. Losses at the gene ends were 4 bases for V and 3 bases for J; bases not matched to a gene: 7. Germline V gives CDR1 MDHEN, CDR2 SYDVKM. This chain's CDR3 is CASSSGTAFTDTQYF. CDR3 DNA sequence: TGTGCCAGCAGTTCCGGGACAGCGTTTACAGATACGCAGTATTTT.

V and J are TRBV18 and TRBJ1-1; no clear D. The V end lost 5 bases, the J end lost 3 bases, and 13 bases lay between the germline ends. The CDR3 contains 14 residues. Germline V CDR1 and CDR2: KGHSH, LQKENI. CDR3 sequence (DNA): TGTGCCAGCTCATCTGGGCCTGGGTACACTGAAGCTTTCTTT. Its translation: CASSSGPGYTEAFF.

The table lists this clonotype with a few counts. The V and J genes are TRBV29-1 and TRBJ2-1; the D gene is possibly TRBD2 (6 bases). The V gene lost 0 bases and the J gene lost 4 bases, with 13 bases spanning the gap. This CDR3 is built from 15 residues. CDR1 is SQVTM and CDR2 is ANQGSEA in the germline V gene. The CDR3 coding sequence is TGCAGCGTTGAAGATCTAGCGAGACCATACAATGAGCAGTTCTTC. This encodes CSVEDLARPYNEQFF.

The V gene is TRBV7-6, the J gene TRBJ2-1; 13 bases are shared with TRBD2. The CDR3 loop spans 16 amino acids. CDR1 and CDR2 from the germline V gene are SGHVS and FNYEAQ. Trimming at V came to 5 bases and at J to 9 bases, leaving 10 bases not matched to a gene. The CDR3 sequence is CASSAGTSGNPGEQFF. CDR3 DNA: TGTGCCAGCAGCGCCGGGACTAGCGGGAACCCCGGTGAGCAGTTCTTC.

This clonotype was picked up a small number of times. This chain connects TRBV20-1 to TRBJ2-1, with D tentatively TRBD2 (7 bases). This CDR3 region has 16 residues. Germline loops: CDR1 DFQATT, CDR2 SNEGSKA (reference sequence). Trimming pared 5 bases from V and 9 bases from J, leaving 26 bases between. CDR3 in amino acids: CSAYKPGGLNQGEQFF. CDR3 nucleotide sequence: TGCAGTGCTTATAAGCCCGGGGGGCTAAACCAGGGTGAGCAGTTCTTC.

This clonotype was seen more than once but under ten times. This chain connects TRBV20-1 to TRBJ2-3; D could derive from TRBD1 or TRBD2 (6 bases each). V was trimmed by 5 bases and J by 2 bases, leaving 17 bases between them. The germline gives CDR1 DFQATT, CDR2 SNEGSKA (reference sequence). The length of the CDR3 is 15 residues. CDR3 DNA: TGCAGTGCTCCTAAGGGGGGCGGGATCACAGATACGCAGTATTTT. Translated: CSAPKGGGITDTQYF.

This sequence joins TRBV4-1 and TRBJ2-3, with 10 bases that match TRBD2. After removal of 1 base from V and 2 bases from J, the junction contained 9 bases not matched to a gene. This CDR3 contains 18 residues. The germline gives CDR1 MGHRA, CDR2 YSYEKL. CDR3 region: CASSQVPERGGFTDTQYF. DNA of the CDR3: TGCGCCAGCAGCCAAGTCCCCGAGCGGGGGGGATTCACAGATACGCAGTATTTT.

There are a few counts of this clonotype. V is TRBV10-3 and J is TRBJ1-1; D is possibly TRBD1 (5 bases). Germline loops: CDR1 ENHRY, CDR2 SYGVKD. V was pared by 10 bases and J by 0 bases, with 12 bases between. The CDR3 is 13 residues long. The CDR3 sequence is CATGDGVNTEAFF. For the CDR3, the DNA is TGTGCCACCGGGGACGGAGTGAACACTGAAGCTTTCTTT.